Listed below are T cell receptor beta chains from one sample, sequenced in a study of regulatory T cells in long-lasting Graves disease. TCRdb processed the multiplex PCR reads anew with MiXCR; each CDR3 protein has one entry. This table holds hundreds of thousands of distinct CDR3 sequences, roughly 16% found once. These data were also filed under a second study, of T cells in Graves' hyperthyroidism and ophthalmopathy.

Sequencing used peripheral blood mononuclear cells (PBMCs), obtained at new diagnosis, from a patient treated with antithyroid drugs. All receptors derive from a woman aged 30 to 39 with Graves disease. Both conserved end residues are part of each CDR3. The D gene is left open where the match is weak. The listing skips clone size in some rows; elsewhere it reads once, few, many or a size class.

>TRBV5-1|.|TRBD1|TRBJ1-1
CASSMGQTHTEAFF
TGCGCCAGCAGCATGGGACAGACGCACACTGAAGCTTTCTTT
>TRBV28|many|TRBD1|TRBJ2-7
CASSLRSRGQGEQYF
TGTGCCAGCAGTTTGAGGTCCAGGGGGCAAGGCGAGCAGTACTTC
>TRBV12-3/TRBV12-4|many|.|TRBJ2-1
CAGRAGPGNEQFF
TGTGCCGGCCGAGCGGGCCCAGGCAATGAGCAGTTCTTC
>TRBV5-1|many|TRBD1|TRBJ1-6
CASRTGTENSPLHF
TGCGCCAGCAGAACCGGGACAGAGAATTCACCCCTCCACTTT
>TRBV18|few|TRBD1|TRBJ1-1
CASSPPGTQGVREAFF
TGTGCCAGCTCACCACCGGGGACACAGGGGGTTAGAGAAGCTTTCTTT
>TRBV6-1|.|TRBD2|TRBJ2-1
CASSSVGLAGGGEQFF
TGTGCCAGCAGCTCCGTCGGACTAGCGGGAGGGGGTGAGCAGTTCTTC
>TRBV5-1|.|.|TRBJ1-1
CASSLVAASSNTEAFF
TGCGCCAGCAGCTTGGTGGCAGCCTCTTCGAACACTGAAGCTTTCTTT
>TRBV12-3/TRBV12-4|many|TRBD1|TRBJ2-4
CASSLVGQGLHIQYF
TGTGCCAGCAGTTTAGTGGGACAGGGGTTGCACATTCAGTACTTC
>TRBV20-1|few|.|TRBJ1-5
CSARSTRGFNQPQHF
TGCAGTGCTAGATCTACCCGGGGGTTCAATCAGCCCCAGCATTTT
>TRBV20-1|many|TRBD1|TRBJ1-1
CSAREGGETEAFF
TGCAGTGCTAGAGAAGGGGGCGAGACTGAAGCTTTCTTT
>TRBV3-1|.|.|TRBJ1-6
CASSPGRGDSPLHF
TGTGCCAGCAGCCCAGGCCGGGGGGATTCACCCCTCCACTTT
>TRBV5-5|.|.|TRBJ2-7
CASSLGIGLLTYEQYF
TGTGCCAGCAGCTTGGGTATCGGGTTACTGACCTACGAGCAGTACTTC
>TRBV19|few|TRBD1|TRBJ1-2
CASSIGTGPYGYTF
TGTGCCAGTAGTATCGGGACAGGGCCATATGGCTACACCTTC
>TRBV6-1|few|TRBD1|TRBJ2-2
CASSNRDRVSGELFF
TGTGCCAGCAGTAACCGGGACAGGGTGTCCGGGGAGCTGTTTTTT
>TRBV9|many|.|TRBJ2-2
CASSEERGLDTGELFF
TGTGCCAGCAGCGAGGAGAGGGGCTTGGACACCGGGGAGCTGTTTTTT
>TRBV5-1|few|.|TRBJ2-2
CASSWRGRSTGELFF
TGCGCCAGCAGCTGGCGAGGGCGGTCCACCGGGGAGCTGTTTTTT
>TRBV12-3/TRBV12-4|many|.|TRBJ2-5
CASSLGPGKETQYF
TGTGCCAGCAGTTTAGGGCCGGGAAAAGAGACCCAGTACTTC
>TRBV2|few|.|TRBJ2-4
CASSEPVTAKNIQYF
TGTGCCAGCAGTGAGCCAGTAACAGCCAAAAACATTCAGTACTTC
>TRBV2|many|.|TRBJ1-5
CASSGGGSNQPQHF
TGTGCCAGCAGTGGGGGGGGTAGCAATCAGCCCCAGCATTTT
>TRBV29-1|.|.|TRBJ1-4
CSVAVGATGEKLFF
TGCAGCGTTGCCGTCGGGGCAACTGGCGAAAAACTGTTTTTT
>TRBV7-8|many|.|TRBJ2-5
CASSSDTETQYF
TGTGCCAGCAGCTCAGATACAGAGACCCAGTACTTC
>TRBV28|few|TRBD2|TRBJ2-3
CASSSLSGRADTQYF
TGTGCCAGCAGTAGTCTGAGCGGGAGGGCAGATACGCAGTATTTT
>TRBV18|.|TRBD2|TRBJ2-1
CASSRAAGEYNEQFF
TGTGCCAGCTCACGGGCAGCGGGAGAGTACAATGAGCAGTTCTTC
>TRBV6-5|many|.|TRBJ2-6
CASSYSGGSGANVLTF
TGTGCCAGCAGTTACTCGGGCGGGTCTGGGGCCAACGTCCTGACTTTC